The clone carrying this T cell receptor beta chain came up a few times. Using immunoSEQ multiplex PCR, the repertoire was profiled, and TCRdb retains in-frame clones only, with some absent. The sample records around 60,000 clones, under 85% being singletons. Germline CDR1 reads SEHNR; CDR2 reads FQNEAQ (reference sequence). There are 13 residues in the CDR3. Trimming took 5 bases from V and 5 from J, leaving 12 bases between them. The sample is drawn from a study of OX40 agonist ivuxolimab in advanced cancers. The material sequenced was CD4+ or CD8+ T cells sorted from blood, taken in a trial of the OX40 agonist ivuxolimab. The source of this sequence is an adult with an advanced solid tumor such as melanoma, head and neck, liver or kidney cancer. The chain recombines TRBV7-9 with TRBJ1-2; no clear D. CDR3 loop: CASSETIVYGYTF. The CDR3 coding sequence is TGTGCCAGCAGCGAGACGATTGTTTATGGCTACACCTTC.